A selection of T cell receptor beta chains follows, all from one sample in a study of T cell clones after liver transplantation. The table came from immunoSEQ multiplex PCR; TCRdb's copy has only in-frame clones and leaves some out. The profile shows 65,000 to 85,000 clones, 80% to 85% of them singletons. The starting material was CD4+ T cells from blood, obtained around 50 months after liver transplant. These receptor sequences come from a human patient who received a liver transplant. Some T cells may have come from the graft donor. Both conserved end residues are part of each CDR3. The D gene is left open where the match is weak. Expanded clones get a size class; other rows say once, few or many, or leave the size out.

j_gene: TRBJ2-5; d_gene: .; abundance: .; v_gene: TRBV7-2; CDR3nt: TGTGCCAGCAGCTCCCAATCAGGGACCCAGACCCAGTACTTC; CDR3aa: CASSSQSGTQTQYF
j_gene: TRBJ2-1; d_gene: .; abundance: .; v_gene: TRBV18; CDR3nt: TGTGCCAGCTCACCACGGGAAGGGGATGAGCAGTTCTTC; CDR3aa: CASSPREGDEQFF
j_gene: TRBJ2-5; d_gene: .; abundance: .; v_gene: TRBV28; CDR3nt: TGTGCCAGCAGTCCCTCAGGTGGCGGGGAGACCCAGTACTTC; CDR3aa: CASSPSGGGETQYF
j_gene: TRBJ2-4; d_gene: TRBD2; abundance: .; v_gene: TRBV7-3; CDR3nt: TGTGCCAGCAGCTCCTCCGGGACTAGAGGGGCCATTCAGTACTTC; CDR3aa: CASSSSGTRGAIQYF
j_gene: TRBJ2-1; d_gene: TRBD2; abundance: .; v_gene: TRBV4-2; CDR3nt: TGTGCCAGCAGCCAAGTAGCGGGAGGGTCCTACAATGAGCAGTTCTTC; CDR3aa: CASSQVAGGSYNEQFF
j_gene: TRBJ2-5; d_gene: .; abundance: once; v_gene: TRBV7-2; CDR3nt: TGTGCCAGCAGCCCTACTGCAGCGATCATCTACTTC; CDR3aa: CASSPTAAIIYF
j_gene: TRBJ1-1; d_gene: .; abundance: .; v_gene: TRBV6-6; CDR3nt: TGTGCCAGCAGTTACAGCGCCTCGATGACTGAAGCTTTCTTT; CDR3aa: CASSYSASMTEAFF
j_gene: TRBJ1-2; d_gene: .; abundance: .; v_gene: TRBV11-2; CDR3nt: TGTGCCAGCAGCCTCCAATACAGGGATGGCTACACCTTC; CDR3aa: CASSLQYRDGYTF
j_gene: TRBJ2-5; d_gene: .; abundance: .; v_gene: TRBV7-7; CDR3nt: TGTGCCAGCAGCTTAGAACCGCAAGAGACCCAGTACTTC; CDR3aa: CASSLEPQETQYF
j_gene: TRBJ1-1; d_gene: .; abundance: .; v_gene: TRBV5-1; CDR3nt: TGCGCCAGCAGCTTGTACTTGAACACTGAAGCTTTCTTT; CDR3aa: CASSLYLNTEAFF
j_gene: TRBJ1-3; d_gene: .; abundance: .; v_gene: TRBV14; CDR3nt: TGTGCCAGCAGCCAAGATTCGGGTCCTGGAAACACCATATATTTT; CDR3aa: CASSQDSGPGNTIYF
j_gene: TRBJ2-7; d_gene: .; abundance: few; v_gene: TRBV2; CDR3nt: TGTGCCAGCAGTGAACATGAGGTTTCCGAGCAGTACTTC; CDR3aa: CASSEHEVSEQYF
j_gene: TRBJ2-3; d_gene: TRBD2; abundance: .; v_gene: TRBV7-6; CDR3nt: TGTGCCAGCAGCGACCTACTAGCGGGTGTCGGTGGCACAGATACGCAGTATTTT; CDR3aa: CASSDLLAGVGGTDTQYF
j_gene: TRBJ2-5; d_gene: TRBD1; abundance: .; v_gene: TRBV18; CDR3nt: TGTGCCAGCTCACCATACCAGGGGGCCGAAGAGACCCAGTACTTC; CDR3aa: CASSPYQGAEETQYF
j_gene: TRBJ1-2; d_gene: .; abundance: .; v_gene: TRBV5-4; CDR3nt: TGTGCCAGCAGCTTTCCGCCTCTCTATGGCTACACCTTC; CDR3aa: CASSFPPLYGYTF
j_gene: TRBJ2-5; d_gene: .; abundance: .; v_gene: TRBV11-2; CDR3nt: TGTGCCAGCAGCTTAGGAGGGAGGAGGGAAGAGACCCAGTACTTC; CDR3aa: CASSLGGRREETQYF
j_gene: TRBJ1-2; d_gene: .; abundance: once; v_gene: TRBV5-4; CDR3nt: TGTGCCAGCAGCTTGGGACAGGACCATGGCTACACCTTC; CDR3aa: CASSLGQDHGYTF
j_gene: TRBJ2-3; d_gene: .; abundance: .; v_gene: TRBV11-2; CDR3nt: TGTGCCAGCAGCTTAGTCCAGGAAGGTACAGATACGCAGTATTTT; CDR3aa: CASSLVQEGTDTQYF
j_gene: TRBJ2-1; d_gene: TRBD1; abundance: .; v_gene: TRBV5-1; CDR3nt: TGCGCCAGCAGCCCACCGGGACAGGGTCACAATGAGCAGTTCTTC; CDR3aa: CASSPPGQGHNEQFF
j_gene: TRBJ2-2; d_gene: .; abundance: .; v_gene: TRBV29-1; CDR3nt: TGCAGCGGATACAACACCGGGGAGCTGTTTTTT; CDR3aa: CSGYNTGELFF
j_gene: TRBJ2-3; d_gene: .; abundance: .; v_gene: TRBV5-6; CDR3nt: TGTGCCAGCAGCTTCAAACTGTCGGCAGATACGCAGTATTTT; CDR3aa: CASSFKLSADTQYF
j_gene: TRBJ1-2; d_gene: .; abundance: .; v_gene: TRBV5-1; CDR3nt: TGCGCCAGCAGCTTGGTGGGACGGGACGGAGCTGGCTACACCTTC; CDR3aa: CASSLVGRDGAGYTF
j_gene: TRBJ1-6; d_gene: TRBD1; abundance: .; v_gene: TRBV15; CDR3nt: TGTGCCACCAGCCCGCAAGGAGGGGGCAGTTCACCCCTCCACTTT; CDR3aa: CATSPQGGGSSPLHF
j_gene: TRBJ2-1; d_gene: TRBD2; abundance: once; v_gene: TRBV15; CDR3nt: TGTGCCACCAGCAGAGCTAGCGGGAGTTCGAGTGAGCAGTTCTTC; CDR3aa: CATSRASGSSSEQFF
j_gene: TRBJ2-1; d_gene: .; abundance: .; v_gene: TRBV18; CDR3nt: TGTGCCAGCTCACCTCAGGGGGGCATAGGGATTGGGAATGAGCAGTTCTTC; CDR3aa: CASSPQGGIGIGNEQFF
j_gene: TRBJ2-7; d_gene: .; abundance: .; v_gene: TRBV11-1; CDR3nt: TGTGCCAGCAGCTTAGGGGACGATCTCTACGAGCAGTACTTC; CDR3aa: CASSLGDDLYEQYF
j_gene: TRBJ1-5; d_gene: TRBD1; abundance: .; v_gene: TRBV19; CDR3nt: TGTGCCAGTAGCCGACAGGGAATCAATCAGCCCCAGCATTTT; CDR3aa: CASSRQGINQPQHF
j_gene: TRBJ2-6; d_gene: .; abundance: once; v_gene: TRBV19; CDR3nt: TGTGCCAGTAGTAACTTCCGGGACTCCCTCTCTGGGGCCAACGTCCTGACTTTC; CDR3aa: CASSNFRDSLSGANVLTF
j_gene: TRBJ1-3; d_gene: .; abundance: .; v_gene: TRBV21-1; CDR3nt: TGTGCCAGCAGCAGCGGGGCCTGCTCTGGAAACACCATATATTTT; CDR3aa: CASSSGACSGNTIYF
j_gene: TRBJ2-7; d_gene: TRBD2; abundance: .; v_gene: TRBV7-2; CDR3nt: TGTGCCAGCAGCTACCAAACGGGGAGGGGTCGCTACGAGCAGTACTTC; CDR3aa: CASSYQTGRGRYEQYF
j_gene: TRBJ2-1; d_gene: .; abundance: .; v_gene: TRBV2; CDR3nt: TGTGCCAGCAGTGCACGAATGTATGAGCAGTTCTTC; CDR3aa: CASSARMYEQFF
j_gene: TRBJ2-3; d_gene: TRBD2; abundance: few; v_gene: TRBV7-6; CDR3nt: TGTGCCAGCAGCTTAGGGTCTAGCGGGGCGTCAGATACGCAGTATTTT; CDR3aa: CASSLGSSGASDTQYF